The clone carrying this T cell receptor beta chain showed up just once. Its antigen is unidentified. V was clipped by 7 bases and J by 3 bases, with 16 bases between them. Germline V gene lookup returns CDR1 MDHEN and CDR2 SYDVKM. The CDR3 consists of 14 residues. These data belong to a study of untreated major depressive disorder. Notes on the study in general: Only three preselected Vbeta families were compared in sequencing. Each subject's top five TRBV05-01 clones were all private. CD4+ T cells from depressed patients used TRBV05-01 (Vbeta 5.1) more often than controls. Findings may not generalize because the study sample was small.

Patients had moderate to severe depression. Profiling relied on immunoSEQ multiplex PCR, and the TCRdb table lists in-frame clones only, not all of them. Of about 25,000 clones in the sample, about 90% were seen once. This sequence originates from a woman aged 25 to 39 with major depressive disorder. This chain joins TRBV28 and TRBJ2-7; perhaps D is TRBD1 or TRBD2 (5 bases each). Sequencing used CD4+ T cells from PBMCs. The CDR3 spells CASTRGGSYYEQYF. In DNA form, the CDR3 reads TGTGCCAGCACGAGGGGCGGGTCGTACTACGAGCAGTACTTC.